The rows below give T cell receptor beta chains drawn from one sample of a study of blood T cell repertoires in COVID-19. Some clones are missing from TCRdb's copy, which holds only in-frame ones; the method was immunoSEQ multiplex PCR. Of 130,000 or so clones listed, around 80% are singletons. Specimen: peripheral blood. These receptors all come from a man aged 55 to 69 with active or convalescent COVID-19. CDR3s include the opening cysteine and the closing phenylalanine or tryptophan. A D gene is named only where the DNA matches it firmly. Not every row has a clone size; where given, it reads once, few, many or a size class.

>-|-|TRBV7-3|TRBJ2-5
CASSPQGQWETQYF
TGTGCCAGCAGCCCCCAGGGTCAATGGGAGACCCAGTACTTC
>TRBD1|-|TRBV3-1/TRBV3-2|TRBJ2-3
CASSQTGLVTDTQYF
TGTGCCAGCAGCCAGACAGGGCTAGTCACAGATACGCAGTATTTT
>TRBD2|once|TRBV11-2|TRBJ2-5
CASAFPRTSGSGRETQYF
TGTGCCAGCGCCTTCCCGAGGACTAGCGGGAGCGGAAGGGAGACCCAGTACTTC
>-|-|TRBV7-9|TRBJ1-3
CASSSGFGGSGNTIYF
TGTGCCAGCAGCTCGGGATTTGGAGGGTCTGGAAACACCATATATTTT
>-|once|TRBV24-1|TRBJ1-4
CATSDTPNRRTNEKLFF
TGTGCCACCAGTGATACCCCGAACAGGCGGACTAATGAAAAACTGTTTTTT
>-|-|TRBV14|TRBJ1-6
CASSPRRAGSPLHF
TGTGCCAGCAGTCCCCGTCGGGCGGGTTCACCCCTCCACTTT
>-|few|TRBV7-2|TRBJ1-3
CASSLSAGNSGNTIYF
TGTGCCAGCAGCTTATCGGCAGGCAACTCTGGAAACACCATATATTTT
>-|once|TRBV6-5|TRBJ1-1
CASAALPAARTEAFF
TGTGCCAGCGCCGCCCTCCCGGCCGCCAGGACTGAAGCTTTCTTT
>TRBD2|-|TRBV5-1|TRBJ2-7
CASSGTSGYEQYF
TGCGCCAGCAGCGGGACTAGCGGCTACGAGCAGTACTTC
>-|-|TRBV3-1/TRBV3-2|TRBJ1-2
CASSPEGYGYTF
TGTGCCAGCAGCCCCGAGGGATATGGCTACACCTTC
>-|medium-sized|TRBV29-1|TRBJ1-4
CSVDFADSEKLFF
TGCAGCGTTGATTTCGCAGACTCCGAAAAACTGTTTTTT
>TRBD1|-|TRBV7-2|TRBJ2-3
CASSRDRGKTDTQYF
TGTGCCAGCAGCCGTGACAGGGGAAAAACAGATACGCAGTATTTT
>TRBD1|-|TRBV18|TRBJ2-7
CASSTQSGTGYRSSYEQYF
TGTGCCAGCTCAACCCAATCCGGGACAGGGTACAGGAGCTCCTACGAGCAGTACTTC
>TRBD1|-|TRBV5-5|TRBJ2-3
CASSQGVTTTDTQYF
TGTGCCAGCAGCCAGGGGGTTACAACCACAGATACGCAGTATTTT
>-|-|TRBV19|TRBJ1-5
CASSIITGNSNQPQHF
TGTGCCAGTAGTATAATCACAGGCAACAGCAATCAGCCCCAGCATTTT
>TRBD1|few|TRBV6-5|TRBJ1-1
CASRLQGAKAFF
TGTGCCAGCAGGTTACAGGGGGCGAAGGCTTTCTTT
>TRBD1|-|TRBV18|TRBJ1-5
CASSPTGGGYSNQPQHF
TGTGCCAGCTCACCGACAGGGGGGGGATATAGCAATCAGCCCCAGCATTTT
>-|-|TRBV6-6|TRBJ1-5
CASSLGGLPQHF
TGTGCCAGCAGTCTGGGAGGCCTGCCCCAGCATTTT
>TRBD1|-|TRBV6-6|TRBJ1-6
CATGGQQGAYSPLHF
TGTGCCACCGGGGGCCAACAGGGGGCTTATTCACCCCTCCACTTT
>-|-|TRBV24-1|TRBJ2-7
CATSDSWQDEQYF
TGTGCCACCAGTGATTCGTGGCAGGACGAGCAGTACTTC
>TRBD2|once|TRBV19|TRBJ2-1
CASRKRAGGLNNEQFF
TGTGCCAGTAGGAAGCGGGCGGGAGGGCTTAACAATGAGCAGTTCTTC
>-|-|TRBV14|TRBJ2-2
CASSQELFYTGELFF
TGTGCCAGCAGCCAAGAACTTTTTTACACCGGGGAGCTGTTTTTT
>TRBD2|-|TRBV29-1|TRBJ2-3
CSVLITSGRRYGTDTQYF
TGCAGCGTCCTTATCACTAGCGGGAGGAGATACGGCACAGATACGCAGTATTTT
>-|-|TRBV5-4|TRBJ2-4
CASSLEPLAGQNIQYF
TGTGCCAGCAGCTTGGAGCCCCTTGCAGGCCAAAACATTCAGTACTTC
>TRBD1|-|TRBV19|TRBJ2-7
CASTETGGKRAYF
TGTGCCAGTACCGAGACAGGGGGCAAAAGGGCTTACTTC
>TRBD1|few|TRBV28|TRBJ1-6
CASLASGQYISPLHF
TGTGCCAGCCTAGCGTCGGGACAGTACATTTCACCCCTCCACTTT
>-|-|TRBV4-1|TRBJ2-1
CASSRRWGVNRVSDNEQFF
TGCGCCAGCAGCCGCCGATGGGGAGTAAATAGAGTGTCAGACAATGAGCAGTTCTTC
>-|-|TRBV7-2|TRBJ2-7
CASSSSPWAGEQYF
TGTGCCAGCAGCTCCTCACCGTGGGCGGGCGAGCAGTACTTC
>-|many|TRBV7-7|TRBJ1-3
CASSLRGGSGNTIYF
TGTGCCAGCAGCTTACGAGGGGGCTCTGGAAACACCATATATTTT
>-|-|TRBV5-1|TRBJ2-5
CASSFTGAGETQYF
TGCGCCAGCAGCTTTACGGGAGCAGGCGAGACCCAGTACTTC
>-|-|TRBV7-2|TRBJ2-5
CASSLTRETQYF
TGTGCCAGCAGCTTAACCAGAGAGACCCAGTACTTC
>TRBD2|-|TRBV19|TRBJ2-7
CASTSSGRAGEQYF
TGTGCCAGTACCTCTAGCGGGAGGGCCGGAGAGCAGTACTTC
>-|once|TRBV19|TRBJ2-7
CASSMNSGGPGGSEQYF
TGTGCCAGTAGTATGAATAGCGGAGGCCCAGGTGGGAGCGAGCAGTACTTC
>TRBD1|-|TRBV18|TRBJ2-1
CASSSTGTGGESEQFF
TGTGCCAGCTCATCCACCGGGACAGGGGGTGAAAGTGAGCAGTTCTTC
>-|-|TRBV10-2|TRBJ2-5
CATRLSGAAETQYF
TGCGCCACCCGCCTGAGCGGAGCGGCGGAGACCCAGTACTTC
>TRBD2|many|TRBV29-1|TRBJ2-7
CSVSGLAGVEQYF
TGCAGCGTCTCGGGACTAGCGGGAGTCGAGCAGTACTTC
>-|-|TRBV19|TRBJ2-3
CASSPTGSTDTQYF
TGTGCCAGTAGTCCGACAGGCTCCACAGATACGCAGTATTTT
>-|-|TRBV7-3|TRBJ2-1
CASSLGESSYNEQFF
TGTGCCAGCAGCCTCGGGGAAAGCTCCTACAATGAGCAGTTCTTC
>-|-|TRBV28|TRBJ2-7
CASSAGTLSSYEQYF
TGTGCCAGCAGTGCCGGGACACTAAGTTCCTACGAGCAGTACTTC
>-|once|TRBV2|TRBJ2-3
CASRPGATDTQYF
TGTGCCAGCCGGCCAGGGGCCACAGATACGCAGTATTTT
>-|-|TRBV29-1|TRBJ1-1
CSVGQGNTEAFF
TGCAGCGTTGGCCAGGGGAACACTGAAGCTTTCTTT
>TRBD1|-|TRBV2|TRBJ1-6
CASSRGQGKSPLHF
TGTGCCAGCAGCCGCGGACAGGGAAAATCACCCCTCCACTTT
>-|-|TRBV4-1|TRBJ2-7
CASSPRESYEQYF
TGCGCCAGCAGCCCCCGGGAGTCCTACGAGCAGTACTTC
>-|-|TRBV28|TRBJ2-7
CASSLGQSYEQYF
TGTGCCAGCAGTTTAGGTCAGTCCTACGAGCAGTACTTC
>-|-|TRBV7-2|TRBJ1-3
CASSPTPHSGNTIYF
TGTGCCAGCAGTCCTACCCCTCACTCTGGAAACACCATATATTTT
>-|many|TRBV30|TRBJ1-4
CAWSPGDRGVEEKLFF
TGTGCCTGGAGTCCGGGGGATCGGGGGGTTGAGGAAAAACTGTTTTTT
>-|-|TRBV19|TRBJ2-5
CASSISKTTGETQYF
TGTGCCAGTAGTATCTCTAAGACGACAGGAGAGACCCAGTACTTC
>-|-|TRBV9|TRBJ1-4
CASSVGGTQSNEKLFF
TGTGCCAGCAGCGTAGGCGGCACCCAGTCTAATGAAAAACTGTTTTTT
>-|-|TRBV12-5|TRBJ2-1
CASGRSFTLANNEQFF
TGTGCTAGTGGCCGGTCCTTTACCCTAGCAAACAATGAGCAGTTCTTC
>TRBD1|-|TRBV28|TRBJ2-7
CASSRDSPYEQYF
TGTGCCAGCAGTAGGGACAGCCCCTACGAGCAGTACTTC
>-|-|TRBV3-1/TRBV3-2|TRBJ1-1
CASSLPGEAFF
TGTGCCAGCAGCCTCCCCGGGGAAGCTTTCTTT
>TRBD1|-|TRBV6-2/TRBV6-3|TRBJ1-1
CASSFDRGKTEAFF
TGTGCCAGCAGTTTTGACAGGGGAAAGACTGAAGCTTTCTTT
>TRBD1|-|TRBV18|TRBJ1-4
CASSPPAGGGNEKLFF
TGTGCCAGCTCACCCCCCGCGGGAGGGGGCAATGAAAAACTGTTTTTT
>-|-|TRBV3-1/TRBV3-2|TRBJ1-2
CASSQDRSERGLGYTF
TGTGCCAGCAGCCAAGATAGGTCGGAGAGAGGCCTTGGCTACACCTTC
>TRBD1|-|TRBV6-1|TRBJ1-1
CASSEVRDRVGAFF
TGTGCCAGCAGTGAAGTCCGGGACAGGGTTGGAGCTTTCTTT
>TRBD1|once|TRBV6-2/TRBV6-3|TRBJ2-5
CASSGRGNRRETQYF
TGTGCCAGCAGTGGCAGGGGGAATAGACGGGAGACCCAGTACTTC
>-|few|TRBV4-3|TRBJ1-5
CASSQDLIGARQPQHF
TGCGCCAGCAGCCAAGATCTTATTGGGGCTCGGCAGCCCCAGCATTTT
>TRBD1|-|TRBV24-1|TRBJ2-3
CATSDFGGTGWADTQYF
TGTGCCACCAGTGATTTTGGGGGGACAGGGTGGGCAGATACGCAGTATTTT